A single sample gave rise to the 30 T cell receptor beta chains below, sequenced in a study of regulatory T cells in long-lasting Graves disease. Time point described: newly diagnosed GD, antithyroid drugs for less than 3 months. RNA isolated from PBMCs was used to make the TCR library. Both iRepertoire HTBI primers and Arm-PCR of CDR3 regions were used to build the TCR beta libraries. One entry per CDR3 protein, called by TCRdb with MiXCR from the multiplex PCR reads. The sample has roughly 500,000 distinct CDR3 sequences; about 14% are singletons. The same sample was also used in a study of T cells in Graves' hyperthyroidism and ophthalmopathy.

Specimen: peripheral blood mononuclear cells (PBMCs), collected at new diagnosis, from a patient treated with antithyroid drugs. Receptor source: a woman in her 50s with Graves disease.

The rearrangement links TRBV3-1 to TRBJ2-1; D possibly corresponds to TRBD1 (5 bases). The V end lost 8 bases, the J end lost 9 bases, and 20 bases lay between the germline ends. The V gene's germline CDR1 is LGHDT and CDR2 YNNKEL (reference sequence). This CDR3 has 14 amino acids. The CDR3 here is CASSAGLTGPEQFF. DNA of the CDR3: TGTGCCAGCTCCGCTGGCCTAACAGGTCCTGAGCAGTTCTTC.

This clonotype was recorded many times. The CDR3 sequence is CASSLSDMTSNQPQHF. DNA of the CDR3: TGTGCCAGCAGTTTATCCGACATGACTAGCAATCAGCCCCAGCATTTT. This chain links TRBV28 with TRBJ1-5; D ambiguous. This CDR3 has 16 residues. The germline V gene encodes CDR1 MDHEN and CDR2 SYDVKM. V was cut by 1 base and J by 0 bases, with 10 bases left in between.

This clonotype has just a few counts. The chain joins TRBV25-1 to TRBJ2-3; 10 positions agree with TRBD1. The DNA end is a closer match to TRBJ1-1, so the J assignment may be wrong. The CDR3 runs to 14 residues. Germline CDR1 and CDR2: MGHDK and SYGVNS. CDR3 in DNA: TGTGCCAGCAGTGAATGGGACAGGGGACCAGAAGCTTTCTTT. Its translation: CASSEWDRGPEAFF.

This clonotype was seen ten or more times. The chain joins TRBV28 to TRBJ1-1; D remains ambiguous. The CDR3 has 12 residues. Trimming pared 6 bases from V and 1 base from J, leaving 6 bases between. Germline assignment: CDR1 MDHEN and CDR2 SYDVKM. The CDR3 reads CASSLPNTEAFF. The CDR3 DNA follows: TGTGCCAGCAGCTTGCCGAACACTGAAGCTTTCTTT.

This clonotype was recorded many times. V usage is TRBV7-3 and J usage is TRBJ2-3; 13 nucleotides align to TRBD2. V lost 5 bases to trimming and J lost 1 base; unmatched junction nucleotides: 15. CDR1 SGHTA and CDR2 FQGTGA come from the germline V gene. CDR3 length: 20 residues. CDR3 DNA: TGTGCCAGCAGCCGTGAACTAGCGGGAGGGCCTGGTGGGGGCACAGATACGCAGTATTTT. This translates into CASSRELAGGPGGGTDTQYF.

Regarding this clonotype: This may arise from a read error, as a much more abundant clone is one base away. The chain joins TRBV6-1 to TRBJ2-7, with unresolved D. Looked up from germline, CDR1 is MNHNS and CDR2 is SASEGT. This CDR3 has 13 residues. Trimming left V 6 bases short and J 7 bases short, with 16 bases between. The CDR3 DNA follows: TGTGCCAGCAGGGACGGTAATCCACGGGAGCAGTACTTC. This sequence encodes CASRDGNPREQYF.

This clonotype was observed many times. The V and J genes are TRBV20-1 and TRBJ2-5; TRBD1 matches at 8 bases. CDR3 size: 16 residues. CDR1 DFQATT and CDR2 SNEGSKA come from the germline V gene (reference sequence). The CDR3 is CSASGGRTGLGETQYF. CDR3 in DNA: TGCAGCGCTTCCGGCGGCCGGACAGGGTTGGGAGAGACCCAGTACTTC.

This clonotype was seen more than once but under ten times. The chain links TRBV6-1 to TRBJ2-7; TRBD1 matches at 9 bases. Germline V gene data show CDR1 as MNHNS and CDR2 as SASEGT. CDR3 length: 15 amino acids. The ends lost 4 bases at V and 2 bases at J; junction bases unmatched: 6. The CDR3 region has the DNA TGTGCCAGCAGTGGCCTGGACAGGGGTCCCTACGAGCAGTACTTC. This translates into CASSGLDRGPYEQYF.

CDR3 DNA: TGTGCCAGCACACACAAAGGACAGGGTGCCACCGGGGAGCTGTTTTTT. This encodes CASTHKGQGATGELFF. The chain combines TRBV6-1 with TRBJ2-2; 8 positions match TRBD1. Trimming cost V 7 bases and J 4 bases; bases outside gene matches: 11. This CDR3 spans 16 amino acids. The germline V gene encodes CDR1 MNHNS and CDR2 SASEGT.

This chain joins TRBV9 and TRBJ2-3, with D possibly being TRBD1 (6 bases). The DNA end is a closer match to TRBJ2-7, so the J assignment may be wrong. The CDR3 contains 12 residues. Germline V gene sequence: CDR1 SGDLS, CDR2 YYNGEE. This CDR3 is CASSVVGGEQYF. CDR3 nucleotide sequence: TGTGCCAGCAGCGTAGTAGGGGGTGAGCAGTACTTC.

This clonotype appeared many times. The chain uses TRBV29-1 and TRBJ2-7; no clear D. Germline CDR1 is SQVTM and CDR2 is ANQGSEA. The CDR3 is made up of 13 amino acids. V lost 2 bases, J lost 5 bases, and 13 bases lay in between. In nucleotides, the CDR3 is TGCAGCGTTGAATTAGGCCGGAGAGACGAGCAGTACTTC. Translated: CSVELGRRDEQYF.

Comments on this clonotype: One end of the junction is discordant with germline, which a read error may explain. The rearrangement uses TRBV10-3 and TRBJ2-4, with 9 bases that match TRBD2. CDR1 ENHRY and CDR2 SYGVKD come from the germline V gene. This CDR3 is 11 amino acids long. As DNA, the CDR3 is TGTGCCATCAGTGGACTAGCGGCCCCGGGGTTC. Translated: CAISGLAAPGF.

This clonotype occurred many times. The chain is built from TRBV5-1 and TRBJ2-2; 7 bases agree with TRBD2. The CDR3 has 16 amino acids. Germline CDR1 reads SGHRS; CDR2 reads YFSETQ. J gave up 2 bases and V 1 base, and 5 bases lay outside the gene matches. CDR3 sequence reads: CASSLSAGVNTGELFF. CDR3 sequence (DNA): TGCGCCAGCAGCTTGAGTGCGGGAGTAAACACCGGGGAGCTGTTTTTT. The complete variable domain, with remaining parts taken from reference TRBV5-1 and TRBJ2-2, reads KAGVTQTPRYLIKTRGQQVTLSCSPISGHRSVSWYQQTPGQGLQFLFEYFSETQRNKGNFPGRFSGRQFSNSRSEMNVSTLELGDSALYLCASSLSAGVNTGELFFGEGSRLTVL.

This clonotype was detected a few times. The chain joins TRBV10-3 to TRBJ2-3, with a weak D call TRBD1 (7 bases). Trimming took 9 bases from V and 4 from J, leaving 17 bases between them. The CDR3 has 14 amino acids. Germline CDR1 is ENHRY and CDR2 is SYGVKD. This CDR3 reads CAIGQAPGADTQYF. DNA for the CDR3: TGTGCCATTGGACAGGCACCGGGGGCAGATACGCAGTATTTT.

This clonotype was counted only a few times. V usage is TRBV10-1 and J usage is TRBJ2-1; 11 nucleotides match TRBD2. Trimming removed 3 bases from V and 0 bases from J; junction bases left unmatched: 7. The germline V gene has CDR1 WNHNN and CDR2 SYGVQD (reference sequence). The CDR3 is made up of 18 amino acids. The CDR3 coding sequence is TGCGCCAGCAGTGATACAGGAACTAGCGGGAGCTCCTACAATGAGCAGTTCTTC. Its protein is CASSDTGTSGSSYNEQFF.

In its sample, this clonotype was seen a few times. This chain uses TRBV30 with TRBJ2-7; no definite D call. V was pared by 0 bases and J by 3 bases, with 12 bases between. Germline V gene lookup returns CDR1 GTSNPN and CDR2 SVGIG (reference sequence). This CDR3 spans 14 amino acids. CDR3 in amino acids: CAWSVDQGLYEQYF. The CDR3 bases are TGTGCCTGGAGTGTAGATCAAGGGCTCTACGAGCAGTACTTC.

The CDR3 spells CASSGTGGTQPQHF. In nucleotides, the CDR3 is TGCGCCAGCTCCGGGACAGGGGGCACTCAGCCCCAGCATTTT. The chain couples TRBV10-2 to TRBJ1-5, with 12 positions matching TRBD1. The CDR3 has 14 amino acids. CDR1 WSHSY and CDR2 SAAADI come from the germline V gene. V dropped 8 bases and J dropped 6; count of bases not matched to a gene: 5.

Remarks on this clonotype: Just one base apart from a much larger clone, this may be a read error. The chain is built from TRBV6-1 and TRBJ2-7; no firm D call. The CDR3 contains 13 residues. Trimming took 6 bases from V and 3 from J, leaving 12 bases between them. CDR1 is MNHNS and CDR2 is SASEGT in the germline V gene. CDR3 region: CASSLMENYEQYF. CDR3 bases: TGTGCCAGCAGCTTAATGGAGAACTACGAGCAGTACTTC.

To note about this clonotype: A much larger clonotype is one base distant, so this may be a read error. The gene calls are TRBV30 and TRBJ2-7; 9 bases agree with TRBD1. CDR1 GTSNPN and CDR2 SVGIG come from the germline V gene (reference sequence). Trimming removed 1 base from V and 3 bases from J; junction bases left unmatched: 1. The CDR3 consists of 13 residues. The CDR3 region is CAWSGGQGYEQYF. The CDR3 DNA sequence: TGTGCCTGGAGTGGGGGACAGGGCTACGAGCAGTACTTC. Based on the CDR3 plus reference TRBV30 and TRBJ2-7, the full variable domain is SQTIHQWPATLVQPVGSPLSLECTVEGTSNPNLYWYRQAAGRGLQLLFYSVGIGQISSEVPQNLSASRPQDRQFILSSKKLLLSDSGFYLCAWSGGQGYEQYFGPGTRLTVT.

The chain carries TRBV4-1 and TRBJ1-5; D may be TRBD1 (6 bases). CDR3 length equals 17 residues. CDR1 and CDR2 (germline): MGHRA, YSYEKL. The V and J ends lost 0 bases and 0 bases respectively, with 12 bases between them. CDR3 protein: CASSQDGGGYSNQPQHF. The CDR3 DNA reads as TGCGCCAGCAGCCAAGATGGGGGCGGTTATAGCAATCAGCCCCAGCATTTT.

There are many counts of this clonotype. The chain recombines TRBV29-1 with TRBJ1-1; 7 bases agree with TRBD1. J gave up 8 bases and V 4 bases, and 16 bases lay outside the gene matches. Germline loops: CDR1 SQVTM, CDR2 ANQGSEA. This CDR3 has 15 amino acids. The CDR3 protein is CSVAPQGGGTIEAFF. For the CDR3, the DNA is TGCAGCGTTGCCCCCCAGGGGGGAGGAACTATCGAAGCTTTCTTT.

The chain couples TRBV12-3 or TRBV12-4 to TRBJ2-2; 9 bases line up with TRBD1. This CDR3 spans 15 amino acids. V shed 6 bases and J 4 bases; nucleotides not matched to a gene: 6. DNA for the CDR3: TGTGCCAGCAGAAACGGGACAGGGCGCACCGGGGAGCTGTTTTTT. Translated: CASRNGTGRTGELFF.

A note on this clonotype: A read error may explain this, as a much larger clone is one base away. This chain links TRBV27 with TRBJ2-1, with 9 bases aligning to TRBD2. CDR1 and CDR2 (germline): MNHEY, SMNVEV (reference sequence). The CDR3 length is 17 residues. CDR3: CASSFGLAGRSYNGQFF. CDR3 DNA: TGTGCCAGCAGTTTTGGCCTAGCGGGACGATCCTACAATGGGCAGTTCTTC.

The chain couples TRBV27 to TRBJ2-7; D is perhaps TRBD2 (5 bases). V was cut by 10 bases and J by 4 bases, with 23 bases left in between. CDR3 length: 15 amino acids. CDR1 MNHEY and CDR2 SMNVEV come from the germline V gene (reference sequence). CDR3 amino acids: CATLLVTAQKYEQYF. CDR3 DNA: TGTGCCACCTTACTAGTTACCGCCCAAAAATACGAGCAGTACTTC.

CDR3 coding DNA: TGTGCCAGCAGCGGGCCCCACCAAGAGACCCAGTACTTC. Protein sequence: CASSGPHQETQYF. V gene TRBV28 combines with J gene TRBJ2-5, with D unresolved. V gave up 6 bases and J gave up 0 bases, with 8 bases separating them. Germline CDR1 is MDHEN and CDR2 is SYDVKM. The CDR3 has 13 amino acids.

The table lists this clonotype with many counts. CDR3 DNA: TGTGCCAGCAGCCCGCAGGGATGGTACGAGCAGTACTTC. Encoded protein: CASSPQGWYEQYF. This chain connects TRBV28 to TRBJ2-7; D is perhaps TRBD1 (5 bases). CDR1 is MDHEN and CDR2 is SYDVKM in the germline V gene. The CDR3 totals 13 residues. Trimming took 6 bases from V and 4 from J, leaving 13 bases between them.

In its sample, this clonotype was seen many times. The V call is TRBV5-1, the J call TRBJ1-5; no definite D call. V was shortened by 0 bases and J by 2 bases, with 9 bases between the two germline ends. CDR1 is SGHRS, CDR2 YFSETQ, per germline. CDR3 length: 15 residues. The CDR3, as DNA: TGCGCCAGCAGCTTGGATGGGGAGGGCAATCAGCCCCAGCATTTT. Its protein is CASSLDGEGNQPQHF.

This clonotype was counted only a few times. The V gene is TRBV6-2 or TRBV6-3, the J gene TRBJ2-7; D possibly corresponds to TRBD1 (5 bases). Germline V gene sequence: CDR1 MNHEY, CDR2 SVGEGT. Trimming stripped 6 bases from V and 4 bases from J, with 10 bases between. This CDR3 contains 12 residues. The CDR3 spells CASRGQPYEQYF. CDR3 DNA sequence: TGTGCCAGCAGGGGGCAGCCTTACGAGCAGTACTTC.

This clonotype showed up many times. This rearrangement joins TRBV10-3 to TRBJ2-1, with unresolved D. CDR1 is ENHRY, CDR2 SYGVKD, per germline. This CDR3 has 13 residues. V gave up 3 bases and J gave up 12 bases, with 15 bases separating them. This CDR3 is CAISEILEGGQFF. In nucleotides, the CDR3 is TGTGCCATCAGTGAAATTCTGGAAGGTGGGCAGTTCTTC.

This clonotype was found many times. This CDR3 is CASSQTAAYEQYF. CDR3 nucleotide sequence: TGTGCCAGCAGCCAAACTGCAGCCTACGAGCAGTACTTC. The chain recombines TRBV16 with TRBJ2-7; D uncertain. Trimming removed 2 bases from V and 2 bases from J, with 7 bases in between. Germline V CDR1 and CDR2: KGHSY, FQNENV. The CDR3 is made up of 13 amino acids.